These 18 T cell receptor beta chains were all obtained from the same sample, sequenced in a study of blood T cell repertoires in COVID-19. The repertoire was sequenced with immunoSEQ multiplex PCR; TCRdb's copy has only in-frame clones and lacks some. In the table there are 450,000 or so clones, about 90% of which are singletons. Sequencing was performed on peripheral blood. These receptors all stem from a man aged 18 to 29 with COVID-19, enrolled during active disease.

This chain joins TRBV3-1 (or the pseudogene TRBV3-2) and TRBJ2-2; 7 nucleotides line up with TRBD2. CDR3 length equals 14 residues. CDR1 and CDR2 (germline): LGHDT, YNNKEL (reference sequence). With 8 bases clipped from V and 1 base from J, the junction kept 4 bases outside the gene matches. CDR3 DNA: TGTGCCAGCCGACGGGGGGTGAACACCGGGGAGCTGTTTTTT. Residues: CASRRGVNTGELFF.

As to this clone: This same CDR3 is encoded by further DNA sequences in the sample. V gene TRBV5-1 combines with J gene TRBJ2-2; maybe TRBD2 (5 bases). CDR1 SGHRS and CDR2 YFSETQ come from the germline V gene. V lost 2 bases and J lost 2, with 7 bases in between. The CDR3 consists of 14 residues. CDR3 residues: CASSFGGNTGELFF. The CDR3 DNA sequence: TGCGCCAGCAGCTTTGGAGGAAACACCGGGGAGCTGTTTTTT.

The V call is TRBV5-1, the J call TRBJ2-3, with TRBD1 as a possible D gene (6 bases). This CDR3 comprises 16 residues. Trimming shortened V by 0 bases and J by 4 bases, and 15 bases separated the two germline ends. CDR1 is SGHRS, CDR2 YFSETQ, per germline. The CDR3 sequence: CASSLDGVAGADTQYF. The CDR3 DNA reads TGCGCCAGCAGCTTGGATGGGGTAGCAGGGGCAGATACGCAGTATTTT.

The gene calls are TRBV6-6 and TRBJ1-2, with 8 bases that match TRBD1. The CDR3 sequence is 18 residues long. The J segment lost 2 bases and the V segment lost 5 bases, leaving 16 bases of the junction unmatched. Germline V lookup: CDR1 MNHNY, CDR2 SVGAGI (reference sequence). The CDR3 loop reads CASSPDGTGSLRNYGYTF. CDR3 DNA sequence: TGTGCCAGCAGTCCCGACGGGACAGGATCACTGCGGAACTATGGCTACACCTTC.

This chain joins TRBV25-1 and TRBJ2-1; the D gene is possibly TRBD2 (6 bases). The germline V and J ends were trimmed by 3 bases and 9 bases, with 15 bases remaining between them. Germline-derived CDR1 and CDR2 are MGHDK and SYGVNS. The CDR3 has 14 residues. CDR3 protein: CASSDGPPGVEQFF. The CDR3 DNA is TGTGCCAGCAGTGATGGGCCTCCGGGAGTTGAGCAGTTCTTC.

The rearrangement uses TRBV11-2 and TRBJ2-2; TRBD1 matches at 9 bases. Germline V gene data show CDR1 as SGHAT and CDR2 as FQNNGV. The CDR3 is 18 residues long. Trimming cost V 5 bases and J 1 base; bases outside gene matches: 11. The CDR3 DNA sequence: TGTGCCAGCAGCCCCGGACAGGGGCCATTTTTGAACACCGGGGAGCTGTTTTTT. Translation: CASSPGQGPFLNTGELFF.

This clone appeared a single time. V is TRBV29-1 and J is TRBJ2-3; 7 positions agree with TRBD2. The CDR3 totals 12 residues. Germline CDR1 and CDR2: SQVTM and ANQGSEA. With 3 bases clipped from V and 6 bases from J, the junction kept 3 bases outside the gene matches. The CDR3 DNA sequence: TGCAGCGTTGAGGTGACTAGCGATACGCAGTATTTT. Amino acids: CSVEVTSDTQYF.

J is TRBJ1-1 and V is TRBV7-8, with D possibly being TRBD1 (6 bases). This CDR3 region has 15 residues. Trimming took off 3 bases at V and 5 bases at J, with 16 bases between the two ends. Germline CDR1 reads SGHVS; CDR2 reads FQNEAQ. CDR3 sequence reads: CASSLGAGVGTEAFF. CDR3 bases: TGTGCCAGCAGCTTGGGGGCAGGGGTGGGAACTGAAGCTTTCTTT.

V and J are TRBV9 and TRBJ2-5; D is unclear. In germline, CDR1 is SGDLS, CDR2 YYNGEE. V lost 2 bases, J lost 5 bases, and 7 bases lay in between. There are 12 residues in the CDR3. For the CDR3, the DNA is TGTGCCAGCAGCGTTGACTCGGAGACCCAGTACTTC. Translating it yields CASSVDSETQYF.

The chain recombines TRBV6-9 with TRBJ2-5; no clear D gene. The CDR3 length is 16 residues. The germline V gene encodes CDR1 MNHGY and CDR2 SVAAGI. Trimming pared 1 base from V and 5 bases from J, leaving 17 bases between. CDR3 residues: CASSYFLPHVRETQYF. CDR3 nucleotides: TGTGCCAGCAGTTATTTCTTGCCACACGTCAGGGAGACCCAGTACTTC.

This clone was detected only once. The V gene is TRBV6-5, the J gene TRBJ2-7, with TRBD2 as a possible D gene (5 bases). Trimming removed 8 bases from V and 7 bases from J, with 15 bases in between. Germline CDR1 is MNHEY and CDR2 is SVGAGI. This CDR3 region has 12 residues. The CDR3 DNA follows: TGTGCCAGCGGGCGACTACGCGAAGAGCAGTACTTC. The encoded protein is CASGRLREEQYF.

V is TRBV24-1 and J is TRBJ1-6; no clear D. Germline CDR1 KGHDR, CDR2 SFDVKD. Deletions cut 0 bases from V and 7 bases from J, with 6 bases between. CDR3 length: 14 residues. The CDR3 region has the DNA TGTGCCACCAGTGATTTGTACAGAAATTCACCCCTCCACTTT. It translates to CATSDLYRNSPLHF.

The chain is built from TRBV14 and TRBJ1-1; D gene unclear. CDR1 SGHDN and CDR2 FVKESK come from the germline V gene. The CDR3 extends over 13 amino acids. Trimming shortened V by 4 bases and J by 0 bases, and 6 bases separated the two germline ends. The CDR3: CASSPRMNTEAFF. For the CDR3, the DNA is TGTGCCAGCAGCCCTAGGATGAACACTGAAGCTTTCTTT.

V is TRBV7-6 and J is TRBJ1-5; a possible D gene is TRBD1 (6 bases). This CDR3 has 15 amino acids. V gave up 0 bases and J gave up 5 bases, with 11 bases separating them. The germline V gene has CDR1 SGHVS and CDR2 FNYEAQ. CDR3 amino acids: CASSLAGGADQPQHF. The CDR3 DNA is TGTGCCAGCAGCTTAGCAGGGGGTGCTGATCAGCCCCAGCATTTT.

V usage is TRBV30 and J usage is TRBJ2-3; no clear D. V gave up 0 bases and J gave up 11 bases, with 15 bases separating them. The germline gives CDR1 GTSNPN, CDR2 SVGIG (reference sequence). The CDR3 totals 13 residues. CDR3 coding DNA: TGTGCCTGGAGTGTATATGGCTCCTCTGTGCAGTATTTT. Protein sequence: CAWSVYGSSVQYF.

The chain uses TRBV11-3 and TRBJ2-1; 10 bases match TRBD2. Germline values: CDR1 SGHNT, CDR2 YENEEA. The CDR3 is 16 amino acids. The J segment lost 4 bases and the V segment lost 4 bases, leaving 7 bases of the junction unmatched. CDR3 in DNA: TGTGCCAGCAGCTCCTGGACTAGCGGAGCTTACAATGAGCAGTTCTTC. Translation gives CASSSWTSGAYNEQFF.

This chain links TRBV7-3 with TRBJ1-6; D is perhaps TRBD1 (5 bases). Germline V CDR1 and CDR2: SGHTA, FQGTGA. Trimming shortened V by 5 bases and J by 7 bases, and 9 bases separated the two germline ends. CDR3 size: 13 residues. The CDR3: CASSRQSNSPLHF. CDR3 sequence (DNA): TGTGCCAGCAGCCGACAGTCAAATTCACCCCTCCACTTT.

The chain recombines TRBV29-1 with TRBJ2-5; D perhaps matches TRBD1 (6 bases). Germline CDR1 SQVTM, CDR2 ANQGSEA. The germline V and J ends were trimmed by 5 bases and 2 bases, with 12 bases remaining between them. The CDR3 loop spans 13 amino acids. CDR3 sequence: CSVRRDTQETQYF. The CDR3 bases are TGCAGCGTTCGACGGGACACGCAAGAGACCCAGTACTTC.